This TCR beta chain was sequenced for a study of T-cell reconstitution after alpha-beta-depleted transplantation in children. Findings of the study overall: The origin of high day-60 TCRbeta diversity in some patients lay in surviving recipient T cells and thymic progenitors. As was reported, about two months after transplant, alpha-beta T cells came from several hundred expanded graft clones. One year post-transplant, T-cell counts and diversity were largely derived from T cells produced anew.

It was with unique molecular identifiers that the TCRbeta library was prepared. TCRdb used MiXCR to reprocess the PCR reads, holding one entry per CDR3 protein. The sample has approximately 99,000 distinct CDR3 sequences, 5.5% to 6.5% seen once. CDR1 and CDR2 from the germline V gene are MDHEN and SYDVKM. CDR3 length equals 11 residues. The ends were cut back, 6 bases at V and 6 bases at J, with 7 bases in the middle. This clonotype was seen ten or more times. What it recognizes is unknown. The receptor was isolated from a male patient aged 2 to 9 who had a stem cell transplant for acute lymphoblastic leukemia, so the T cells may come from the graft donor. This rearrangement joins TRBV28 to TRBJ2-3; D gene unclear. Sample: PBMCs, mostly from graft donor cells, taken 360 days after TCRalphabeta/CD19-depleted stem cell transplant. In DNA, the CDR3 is TGTGCCAGCAGCCTACCTGATACGCAGTATTTT. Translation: CASSLPDTQYF.